These T cell receptor beta chains were read from a single sample in a study of blood T cell repertoires in COVID-19. Data came from immunoSEQ multiplex PCR; TCRdb stores just in-frame clones and leaves some out. The sample holds 35,000 to 55,000 clones, just under 70% seen once. Sequenced material: peripheral blood. The receptor set was obtained from an elderly man with acute or convalescent COVID-19. Both conserved end residues are part of each CDR3. Each record gives: J gene, clone size, V gene, D gene, CDR3 protein, CDR3 DNA. The D gene is left open where the match is weak. The size of a clone is reported for some rows only, either as once, few or many, or as a class for expanded clones.

TRBJ1-3 . TRBV7-6 . CASSLSAGRSGNTIYF TGTGCCAGCAGCTTATCTGCAGGGCGCTCTGGAAACACCATATATTTT
TRBJ1-2 . TRBV27 . CASTRGPNYGYTF TGTGCCAGCACCAGGGGTCCCAACTATGGCTACACCTTC
TRBJ1-1 . TRBV9 TRBD1 CASSVGGQGVTEAFF TGTGCCAGCAGCGTTGGAGGACAGGGGGTTACTGAAGCTTTCTTT
TRBJ2-7 . TRBV6-5 TRBD1 CASSTLYRDSYEQYF TGTGCCAGCAGCACTCTTTACCGGGACAGCTACGAGCAGTACTTC
TRBJ2-3 . TRBV10-3 . CAIEAGQGTDTQYF TGTGCCATTGAAGCGGGACAAGGCACAGATACGCAGTATTTT
TRBJ1-4 few TRBV16 . CASSQGDQLFF TGTGCCAGCAGCCAAGGAGACCAACTGTTTTTT
TRBJ1-2 medium-sized TRBV5-8 . CASRRTGPNYGYTF TGTGCCAGCAGACGTACAGGGCCTAACTATGGCTACACCTTC
TRBJ1-1 . TRBV5-1 . CASSPRGGNTEAFF TGCGCCAGCAGCCCTCGGGGAGGTAACACTGAAGCTTTCTTT
TRBJ1-2 . TRBV9 . CASSGYAGADYGYTF TGTGCCAGCAGCGGTTACGCAGGGGCGGACTATGGCTACACCTTC
TRBJ2-7 . TRBV9 TRBD2 CASSVGASGAYEQYF TGTGCCAGCAGCGTAGGGGCTAGCGGAGCTTACGAGCAGTACTTC
TRBJ1-5 few TRBV4-2 TRBD1 CASSQVGQVGNQPQHF TGTGCCAGCAGCCAAGTTGGACAGGTTGGCAATCAGCCCCAGCATTTT
TRBJ2-7 . TRBV3-1/TRBV3-2 . CASSQDSTGAGEQYF TGTGCCAGCAGCCAAGACTCGACTGGGGCCGGCGAGCAGTACTTC
TRBJ2-5 . TRBV11-1 TRBD2 CASSLAGGLETQYF TGTGCCAGCAGCCTAGCGGGGGGGCTGGAGACCCAGTACTTC
TRBJ1-2 . TRBV9 . CASSAGTNGYTF TGTGCCAGCAGCGCCGGGACAAATGGCTACACCTTC
TRBJ1-5 . TRBV25-1 . CASSEADNQPQHF TGTGCCAGCAGTGAGGCTGATAATCAGCCCCAGCATTTT
TRBJ1-3 . TRBV4-1 . CASSRGEGGNTIYF TGCGCCAGCAGCCGGGGGGAAGGTGGAAACACCATATATTTT
TRBJ2-7 . TRBV7-2 TRBD1 CASSLLPNRDRRPYEQYF TGTGCCAGCAGCTTATTACCGAACCGGGACAGGCGACCCTACGAGCAGTACTTC
TRBJ1-4 . TRBV18 TRBD1 CASSATGTGSEKLFF TGTGCCAGCTCCGCTACCGGGACAGGGAGTGAAAAACTGTTTTTT
TRBJ2-7 . TRBV7-2 TRBD2 CATSSGGEQYF TGTGCCACCTCGTCGGGGGGCGAGCAGTACTTC
TRBJ2-2 . TRBV3-1/TRBV3-2 TRBD2 CASSRRLAGAGELFF TGTGCCAGCAGCCGTCGACTAGCGGGAGCCGGGGAGCTGTTTTTT
TRBJ1-5 . TRBV7-8 . CASGLRQPQHF TGTGCCAGCGGACTCAGACAGCCCCAGCATTTT
TRBJ2-7 . TRBV3-1/TRBV3-2 . CASSTGNYEQYF TGTGCCAGCAGTACAGGGAACTACGAGCAGTACTTC
TRBJ2-5 once TRBV5-1 . CASSQEGGQETQYF TGCGCCAGCAGCCAGGAGGGTGGGCAAGAGACCCAGTACTTC
TRBJ1-2 . TRBV5-1 . CASSPGQSYGYTF TGCGCCAGCAGCCCAGGACAGAGCTATGGCTACACCTTC
TRBJ1-2 . TRBV29-1 . CSGGQGAPAGYTF TGCAGCGGGGGACAAGGGGCGCCGGCTGGCTACACCTTC
TRBJ1-3 . TRBV27 TRBD1 CASSKGATSGNTIYF TGTGCCAGCAGCAAGGGGGCGACCTCTGGAAACACCATATATTTT
TRBJ1-1 . TRBV3-1/TRBV3-2 . CASSQDRGTTWNTEAFF TGTGCCAGCAGCCAAGATCGGGGAACCACGTGGAACACTGAAGCTTTCTTT